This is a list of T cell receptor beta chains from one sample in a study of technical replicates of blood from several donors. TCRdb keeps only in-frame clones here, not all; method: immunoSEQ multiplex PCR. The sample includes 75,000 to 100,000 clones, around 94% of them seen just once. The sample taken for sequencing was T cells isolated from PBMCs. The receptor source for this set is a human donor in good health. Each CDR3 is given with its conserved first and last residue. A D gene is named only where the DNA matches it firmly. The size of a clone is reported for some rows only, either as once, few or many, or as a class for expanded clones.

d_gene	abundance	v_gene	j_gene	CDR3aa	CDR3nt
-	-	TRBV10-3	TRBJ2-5	CAISTARETQYF	TGTGCCATCAGTACAGCAAGGGAGACCCAGTACTTC
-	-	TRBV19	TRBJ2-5	CASSMGYQETQYF	TGTGCCAGTAGTATGGGCTACCAAGAGACCCAGTACTTC
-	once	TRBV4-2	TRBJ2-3	CASSHELSGGLTDTQYF	TGTGCCAGCAGCCACGAACTATCGGGGGGCCTCACAGATACGCAGTATTTT
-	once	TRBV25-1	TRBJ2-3	CASSEGSSGGSTDTQYF	TGTGCCAGCAGTGAGGGAAGTAGCGGAGGGAGCACAGATACGCAGTATTTT
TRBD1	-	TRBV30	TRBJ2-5	CAWTVGTGGAETQYF	TGTGCCTGGACAGTCGGGACAGGGGGCGCAGAGACCCAGTACTTC
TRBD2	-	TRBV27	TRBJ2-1	CASSQLAGGLGEVF	TGTGCCAGCAGTCAACTAGCGGGGGGGCTCGGGGAGGTCTTC
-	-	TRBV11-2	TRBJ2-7	CASSEADGYEQYF	TGTGCCAGCAGCGAGGCCGATGGGTACGAGCAGTACTTC
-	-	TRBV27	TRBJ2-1	CASSGEGGLSYNEQFF	TGTGCCAGCAGTGGGGAGGGGGGGCTGTCCTACAATGAGCAGTTCTTC
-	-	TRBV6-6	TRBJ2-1	CASSYSGGGWSEQFF	TGTGCCAGCAGTTACTCGGGAGGCGGGTGGAGTGAGCAGTTCTTC
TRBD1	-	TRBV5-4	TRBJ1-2	CASTAGDRGTYGYTF	TGTGCCAGCACCGCGGGGGACAGGGGGACCTATGGCTACACCTTC
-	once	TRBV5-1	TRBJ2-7	CASSLDNYEQYF	TGCGCCAGCAGCTTGGACAACTACGAGCAGTACTTC
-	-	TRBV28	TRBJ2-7	CASSLSGGASKDEQYF	TGTGCCAGCAGTTTATCGGGGGGCGCAAGTAAGGACGAGCAGTACTTC
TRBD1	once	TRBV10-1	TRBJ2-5	CASSEGTANQETQYF	TGCGCCAGCAGTGAGGGGACAGCCAACCAAGAGACCCAGTACTTC
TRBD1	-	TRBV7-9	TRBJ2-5	CASSLVGTAQETQYF	TGTGCCAGCAGCTTAGTGGGGACAGCTCAAGAGACCCAGTACTTC
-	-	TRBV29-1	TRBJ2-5	CSVGTRVEETQYF	TGCAGCGTCGGGACAAGGGTGGAAGAGACCCAGTACTTC
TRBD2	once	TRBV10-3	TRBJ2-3	CAISEISGGRGSGSATQYF	TGTGCCATCAGTGAGATTAGCGGGGGGCGCGGCAGTGGTTCAGCTACGCAGTATTTT
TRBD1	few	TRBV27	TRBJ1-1	CASSSDRPGTGKTEAFF	TGTGCCAGCAGTTCCGACCGGCCCGGGACAGGGAAGACTGAAGCTTTCTTT
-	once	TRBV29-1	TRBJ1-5	CSVRVQGNQPQHF	TGCAGCGTCCGGGTACAGGGCAATCAGCCCCAGCATTTT
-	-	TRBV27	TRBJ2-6	CASSLRASGANVLTF	TGTGCCAGCAGTTTAAGAGCCTCTGGGGCCAACGTCCTGACTTTC
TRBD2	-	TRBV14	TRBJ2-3	CASSQVGTGGFPTQYF	TGTGCCAGCAGCCAAGTGGGAACGGGAGGCTTCCCTACGCAGTATTTT
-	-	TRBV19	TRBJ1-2	CASSPGQTYGYTF	TGTGCCAGTAGTCCAGGACAGACCTATGGCTACACCTTC
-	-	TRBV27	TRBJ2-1	CASILDKEQFF	TGTGCCAGCATCTTAGATAAAGAGCAGTTCTTC
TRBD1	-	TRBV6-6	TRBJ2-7	CASSPQTGGAGVEQYF	TGTGCCAGCAGTCCTCAGACAGGGGGCGCGGGGGTAGAGCAGTACTTC
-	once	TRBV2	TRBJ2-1	CASSEYRGRFGTMSSPWDPPLGFF	TGTGCCAGCAGTGAATATAGGGGTCGCTTCGGTACAATGAGCAGCCCTTGGGATCCTCCCTTGGGGTTCTTC
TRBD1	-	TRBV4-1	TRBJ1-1	CASRPTGDVNTEAFF	TGCGCCAGCAGGCCAACAGGGGATGTGAACACTGAAGCTTTCTTT
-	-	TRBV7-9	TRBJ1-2	CASGGAYGYTF	TGTGCCAGCGGGGGGGCGTATGGCTACACCTTC
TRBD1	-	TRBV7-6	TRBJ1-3	CASSLQGAGNTIYF	TGTGCCAGCAGCTTACAGGGGGCTGGAAACACCATATATTTT
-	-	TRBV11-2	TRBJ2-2	CASSLGRSTGELFF	TGTGCCAGCAGCTTAGGACGGAGCACCGGGGAGCTGTTTTTT
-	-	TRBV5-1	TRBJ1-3	CASSLVGVGNTIYF	TGCGCCAGCAGCTTGGTCGGGGTTGGAAACACCATATATTTT
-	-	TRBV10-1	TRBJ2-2	CASSPLDSRGTGELFF	TGCGCCAGCAGCCCTCTGGACTCACGAGGCACCGGGGAGCTGTTTTTT
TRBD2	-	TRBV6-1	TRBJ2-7	CASSGLASTYEQYF	TGTGCCAGCAGTGGACTAGCGTCGACCTACGAGCAGTACTTC
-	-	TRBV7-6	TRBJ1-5	CASSLSPRGFQPQHF	TGTGCCAGCAGCTTAAGTCCCAGGGGCTTTCAGCCCCAGCATTTT
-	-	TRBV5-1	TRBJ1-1	CASSLGALGRVNTEAFF	TGCGCCAGCAGCTTGGGAGCTTTGGGCAGAGTTAACACTGAAGCTTTCTTT
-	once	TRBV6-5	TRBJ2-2	CASSYLTVNTGELFF	TGTGCCAGCAGTTATCTGACAGTTAACACCGGGGAGCTGTTTTTT
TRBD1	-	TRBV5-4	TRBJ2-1	CASSLSDRVNEQFF	TGTGCCAGCAGCTTATCCGACAGGGTCAATGAGCAGTTCTTC
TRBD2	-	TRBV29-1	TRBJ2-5	CSVRVGLAEETQYF	TGCAGCGTACGCGTAGGACTAGCGGAAGAGACCCAGTACTTC
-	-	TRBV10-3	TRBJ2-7	CAISESDYFEQYF	TGTGCCATCAGTGAGTCGGACTATTTCGAGCAGTACTTC
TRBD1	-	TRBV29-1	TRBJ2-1	CSVSPGQGPYNEQFF	TGCAGCGTCAGTCCCGGACAGGGCCCCTACAATGAGCAGTTCTTC
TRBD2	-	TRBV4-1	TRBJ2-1	CASSQKGWGLAGAGEQFF	TGCGCCAGCAGCCAAAAAGGTTGGGGACTAGCGGGGGCCGGGGAGCAGTTCTTC
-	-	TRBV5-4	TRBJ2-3	CASSARDTLGTQYF	TGTGCCAGCAGCGCCCGGGACACCCTAGGCACGCAGTATTTT
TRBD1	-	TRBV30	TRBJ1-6	CAWSLTGGGSPLHF	TGTGCCTGGAGTTTAACAGGGGGTGGTTCACCCCTCCACTTT
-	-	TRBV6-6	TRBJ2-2	CASSQTTTGTGELFF	TGTGCCAGCAGTCAAACTACTACGGGCACCGGGGAGCTGTTTTTT
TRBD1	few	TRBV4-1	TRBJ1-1	CASSPRDSLNTEAFF	TGCGCCAGCAGCCCCCGGGACAGCCTGAACACTGAAGCTTTCTTT
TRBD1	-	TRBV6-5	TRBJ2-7	CASHVGTGVGYEQYF	TGTGCCAGCCATGTTGGGACAGGGGTTGGCTACGAGCAGTACTTC